This T cell receptor beta chain was identified during a study of shared clonotypes between healthy human individuals. Findings and limits, study-wide: Sampling involved blood alone; tissue repertoires likely differ.

Remarks on this clone: Its antigen is undetermined.

Assay execution took place at the deep level. Sequencing of unsorted PBMC DNA was carried out using ten immunoSEQ deep assay plates. Authors' analysis steps: For the immunoSEQ data, sequences were junction-only without quality scores, so filtering differed. Sequencing used immunoSEQ multiplex PCR; TCRdb keeps in-frame clones, though not all of them. V and J calls and clone size are given by that table; D and trimming were obtained from the DNA. The sample records about 510,000 clones, 70% to 80% being singletons. The V and J ends lost 5 bases and 3 bases respectively, with 13 bases between them. CDR1 and CDR2 from the germline V gene are SGHTA and FQGNSA. This CDR3 has 15 residues.

The sequenced material came from PBMCs. The chain employs TRBV7-2 and TRBJ2-2; perhaps TRBD1 as D (6 bases). This sequence was found in a woman aged 40-49 years in good health. Some clones in this sample may be carry-over from other donors' samples. The CDR3 nucleotides are TGTGCCAGCAGCACCAGACGGACAGACACCGGGGAGCTGTTTTTT. Its protein product is CASSTRRTDTGELFF.